This TCR beta chain is drawn from a study of beta chain features in type 1 diabetes. Study at large: The examined sorted cells totaled 107,917,701 across samples. Study-wide results and caveats: Whatever favoring of shorter templates PCR might show would apply equally to patients and controls. Type 1 diabetes patients showed a moderate but significant shortening of TCRB CDR3s in all four CD4+ subsets.

This clone was counted a few times. Its antigen is not identified. Staining for CD45RO/CCR7/CD25/CD127/CD95/CD27 allowed sorting of CD4+ naive, central memory, regulatory and stem cell-like memory cells. The entirety of the isolated RNA underwent reverse transcription, so expressed TCRB transcripts were sequenced. Clones were sequenced by immunoSEQ multiplex PCR, and TCRdb holds only the in-frame ones, with some missing. The data contain 600,000 to 750,000 clones, roughly 12% of them singletons. Germline CDR1 reads SGHRS; CDR2 reads YFSETQ. The CDR3 has 14 residues. With 0 bases removed from V and 7 bases from J, the gap between germline ends came to 11 bases.

The TCR was taken from a young man with type 1 diabetes. Sequencing used naive CD4+ T cells from blood. The rearrangement links TRBV5-1 to TRBJ1-5; a possible D gene is TRBD1 (6 bases). The CDR3 DNA reads as TGCGCCAGCAGCTTGGGTGAAGGGGGGCAGCCCCAGCATTTT. Translation gives CASSLGEGGQPQHF.